This entry concerns a single T cell receptor (beta chain). The antigen remains unidentified. This CDR3 region has 13 residues. Germline V gives CDR1 MNHEY, CDR2 SVGAGI. Trimming removed 6 bases from V and 3 bases from J, with 11 bases in between. The sample originates from a study of cytomegalovirus exposure and HLA in healthy donors. Study-wide points: HLA restriction was apparent for most CMV-associated TCR beta chains in a later analysis.

Primers: 60 Vbeta forward and 13 Jbeta reverse. Only in-frame clones appear in the TCRdb table, and some are missing; sequencing was by immunoSEQ multiplex PCR. The sample shows around 180,000 clones, under 90% of them seen only once. Sequenced: PBMCs. The chain combines TRBV6-5 with TRBJ2-5; a weak D match, TRBD1 (6 bases). The origin of this receptor is a man between 18 and 35 years old in good health and CMV-seronegative. The CDR3 loop reads CASSLTGKETQYF. The CDR3 DNA reads TGTGCCAGCAGCCTCACAGGGAAAGAGACCCAGTACTTC.